One T cell receptor (beta chain) is described in this entry. J lost 5 bases, V lost 2 bases, and 7 bases had no gene match. The CDR3 has 16 residues. The V gene's germline CDR1 is MNHEY and CDR2 SMNVEV (reference sequence). Source study methods: Reference gene primer amplification in the assay estimated nucleated cell counts. Produced via immunoSEQ multiplex PCR; TCRdb's table is partial and in-frame only. V and J calls and clone size are given by that table; D and trimming were obtained from the DNA. Counted here are some 120,000 clones, over 75% occurring once; the ten biggest clones make up 1.5% to 2%. These data are taken from a study of blood T cell repertoires in COVID-19. Whole-study context: The origin of the acute and convalescent COVID-19 samples was the United States, Italy and Spain. The analysed material was cDNA or gDNA that came from T cells, B-cell-depleted T cells, or PBMCs.

The chain carries TRBV27 and TRBJ2-2, with TRBD1 matching over 8 bases. The sequence came from a human donor with active COVID-19. The donor label of this sample is uncertain. The sequenced sample consisted of peripheral blood. CDR3 sequence (DNA): TGTGCCAGCAGTTTAGTTGGGACAGGTTTGACCGGGGAGCTGTTTTTT. This translates into CASSLVGTGLTGELFF.